A selection of T cell receptor beta chains follows, all from one sample in a study of CD8+CD57+ T cells in acquired aplastic anemia. TCRdb used MiXCR to reprocess the reads, holding one entry per CDR3 protein. The table has some 20,000 distinct CDR3 sequences, 40% seen once. The sample taken for sequencing was CD8+CD57+ T cells sorted from PBMCs. The receptors originated from a human donor with aplastic anemia. The CDR3 runs from the conserved cysteine through the conserved F or W. A D gene is named only where the DNA matches it firmly. Size is omitted from some rows. Given values are once, few, many or a class for expanded clones.

V gene: TRBV19; D gene: -; clone size: -; J gene: TRBJ2-1; CDR3 protein: CASSMGGAYNEQFF; CDR3 DNA: TGTGCCAGTAGTATGGGGGGGGCGTACAATGAGCAGTTCTTC
V gene: TRBV20-1; D gene: -; clone size: few; J gene: TRBJ2-1; CDR3 protein: CSARRRESTGYYNEQFF; CDR3 DNA: TGCAGTGCTAGACGCAGGGAGTCTACGGGGTATTACAATGAGCAGTTCTTC
V gene: TRBV4-1; D gene: -; clone size: few; J gene: TRBJ2-5; CDR3 protein: CASSQGQGSGETQYF; CDR3 DNA: TGCGCCAGCAGCCAAGGTCAGGGGTCCGGAGAGACCCAGTACTTC
V gene: TRBV5-1; D gene: -; clone size: few; J gene: TRBJ2-1; CDR3 protein: CASSLEGGSYNEQFF; CDR3 DNA: TGCGCCAGCAGCTTAGAAGGGGGGTCCTACAATGAGCAGTTCTTC
V gene: TRBV7-9; D gene: -; clone size: few; J gene: TRBJ1-1; CDR3 protein: CASRGNTEAFF; CDR3 DNA: TGTGCCAGCAGGGGGAACACTGAAGCTTTCTTT
V gene: TRBV20-1; D gene: TRBD2; clone size: many; J gene: TRBJ2-1; CDR3 protein: CSARVNLVLAGAHNEQFF; CDR3 DNA: TGCAGTGCTAGAGTCAATTTAGTCCTAGCGGGGGCCCACAATGAGCAGTTCTTC
V gene: TRBV2; D gene: -; clone size: few; J gene: TRBJ1-4; CDR3 protein: CASVALSNEKLFF; CDR3 DNA: TGTGCCAGTGTGGCGTTGTCGAATGAAAAACTGTTTTTT
V gene: TRBV7-9; D gene: -; clone size: -; J gene: TRBJ2-7; CDR3 protein: CASSLQAAYNEQYF; CDR3 DNA: TGTGCCAGCAGCTTACAAGCGGCCTACAATGAGCAGTACTTC
V gene: TRBV10-3; D gene: -; clone size: few; J gene: TRBJ1-1; CDR3 protein: CAISGVGEQEAFF; CDR3 DNA: TGTGCCATCAGTGGGGTTGGGGAGCAGGAAGCTTTCTTT
V gene: TRBV2; D gene: -; clone size: few; J gene: TRBJ1-6; CDR3 protein: CASSDTGGAVGPLHF; CDR3 DNA: TGTGCCAGCAGTGACACCGGGGGGGCTGTGGGGCCCCTCCACTTT
V gene: TRBV15; D gene: TRBD1; clone size: -; J gene: TRBJ2-7; CDR3 protein: CATSRETGGGTEQYF; CDR3 DNA: TGTGCCACCAGCAGAGAGACAGGGGGGGGAACCGAGCAGTACTTC
V gene: TRBV10-3; D gene: TRBD2; clone size: few; J gene: TRBJ2-2; CDR3 protein: CAITEQERENTGELFF; CDR3 DNA: TGTGCCATCACCGAGCAGGAGCGGGAGAACACCGGGGAGCTGTTTTTT
V gene: TRBV7-8; D gene: TRBD2; clone size: few; J gene: TRBJ2-1; CDR3 protein: CASSPGGTRSSEQFF; CDR3 DNA: TGTGCCAGCAGCCCAGGTGGGACTAGGTCCAGTGAGCAGTTCTTC
V gene: TRBV5-1; D gene: -; clone size: -; J gene: TRBJ2-7; CDR3 protein: CASSLAYGREQYF; CDR3 DNA: TGCGCCAGCAGCTTGGCCTACGGGAGAGAGCAGTACTTC
V gene: TRBV20-1; D gene: TRBD2; clone size: -; J gene: TRBJ2-7; CDR3 protein: CSARGTSGPYEQCF; CDR3 DNA: TGCAGTGCTAGAGGGACTAGCGGGCCCTACGAGCAGTGCTTC
V gene: TRBV6-5; D gene: TRBD1; clone size: -; J gene: TRBJ1-5; CDR3 protein: CASSYPIPGQGFDQPQHF; CDR3 DNA: TGTGCCAGCAGTTACCCGATCCCGGGACAGGGGTTCGATCAGCCCCAGCATTTT
V gene: TRBV7-8; D gene: TRBD2; clone size: -; J gene: TRBJ2-4; CDR3 protein: CASSPRAGGSNIQYF; CDR3 DNA: TGTGCCAGCAGCCCAAGGGCGGGAGGGTCCAATATTCAGTACTTC
V gene: TRBV20-1; D gene: -; clone size: few; J gene: TRBJ1-1; CDR3 protein: CSARGTERAFF; CDR3 DNA: TGCAGTGCTAGAGGTACCGAGAGAGCTTTCTTT
V gene: TRBV15; D gene: -; clone size: many; J gene: TRBJ2-3; CDR3 protein: CATKSRESTDTQYF; CDR3 DNA: TGTGCCACCAAGAGTAGGGAGAGCACAGATACGCAGTATTTT
V gene: TRBV29-1; D gene: TRBD1; clone size: -; J gene: TRBJ1-2; CDR3 protein: CSTSDRVYGYTF; CDR3 DNA: TGCAGCACCTCGGACAGGGTGTATGGCTACACCTTC
V gene: TRBV11-3; D gene: -; clone size: -; J gene: TRBJ1-5; CDR3 protein: CASSLNRNQPQHF; CDR3 DNA: TGTGCCAGCAGCTTAAACAGAAATCAGCCCCAGCATTTT
V gene: TRBV20-1; D gene: TRBD2; clone size: -; J gene: TRBJ2-3; CDR3 protein: CSARWASGGSTDTQYF; CDR3 DNA: TGCAGTGCTAGGTGGGCTAGCGGGGGGTCCACAGATACGCAGTATTTT
V gene: TRBV7-9; D gene: -; clone size: -; J gene: TRBJ2-7; CDR3 protein: CASSTRQRTYEQYF; CDR3 DNA: TGTGCCAGCAGCACAAGACAGAGAACCTACGAGCAGTACTTC
V gene: TRBV5-1; D gene: TRBD1; clone size: few; J gene: TRBJ2-7; CDR3 protein: CASSRGQASSYEQYF; CDR3 DNA: TGCGCCAGCAGCAGGGGACAGGCCAGCTCCTACGAGCAGTACTTC
V gene: TRBV19; D gene: -; clone size: few; J gene: TRBJ2-1; CDR3 protein: CASREEEVYNEQFF; CDR3 DNA: TGTGCCAGTAGAGAGGAGGAAGTGTACAATGAGCAGTTCTTC
V gene: TRBV7-2; D gene: TRBD1; clone size: -; J gene: TRBJ1-2; CDR3 protein: CASSPDRVLYGYTF; CDR3 DNA: TGTGCCAGCAGTCCGGACAGGGTACTCTATGGCTACACCTTC
V gene: TRBV12-3/TRBV12-4; D gene: TRBD2; clone size: few; J gene: TRBJ2-3; CDR3 protein: CASRASGGGDTQYF; CDR3 DNA: TGTGCCAGCAGGGCTAGCGGGGGAGGGGATACGCAGTATTTT
V gene: TRBV7-3; D gene: -; clone size: -; J gene: TRBJ2-1; CDR3 protein: CASSQLGSYNEQFF; CDR3 DNA: TGTGCCAGCAGCCAATTAGGCTCCTACAATGAGCAGTTCTTC
V gene: TRBV11-3; D gene: -; clone size: -; J gene: TRBJ1-2; CDR3 protein: CASSLDPTDGYTF; CDR3 DNA: TGTGCCAGCAGCTTAGATCCTACGGATGGCTACACCTTC
V gene: TRBV20-1; D gene: TRBD2; clone size: -; J gene: TRBJ2-5; CDR3 protein: CSAGAASGGPRETQYF; CDR3 DNA: TGCAGTGCTGGAGCGGCTAGCGGGGGTCCGCGCGAGACCCAGTACTTC
V gene: TRBV5-1; D gene: -; clone size: -; J gene: TRBJ2-1; CDR3 protein: CASSLGLHLRF; CDR3 DNA: -
V gene: TRBV19; D gene: TRBD1; clone size: many; J gene: TRBJ2-2; CDR3 protein: CASSIRDRVFGELFF; CDR3 DNA: TGTGCCAGTAGTATAAGGGACAGGGTTTTCGGGGAGCTGTTTTTT
V gene: TRBV20-1; D gene: -; clone size: -; J gene: TRBJ1-3; CDR3 protein: CSAGSYSGNTIYF; CDR3 DNA: TGCAGTGCCGGTAGCTACTCTGGAAACACCATATATTTT
V gene: TRBV7-6; D gene: -; clone size: -; J gene: TRBJ1-1; CDR3 protein: CASSSDNEVSGAFF; CDR3 DNA: TGTGCCAGCAGCTCCGACAACGAAGTTTCCGGGGCTTTCTTT
V gene: TRBV7-9; D gene: TRBD1; clone size: few; J gene: TRBJ2-3; CDR3 protein: CASSLGTGSTDTQYF; CDR3 DNA: TGTGCCAGCAGCTTAGGGACAGGGAGCACAGATACGCAGTATTTT
V gene: TRBV15; D gene: -; clone size: -; J gene: TRBJ2-1; CDR3 protein: CASSFPDRDMSYNEQFF; CDR3 DNA: TGTGCCTCCAGCTTCCCCGACCGGGACATGTCCTACAATGAGCAGTTCTTC
V gene: TRBV2; D gene: -; clone size: few; J gene: TRBJ2-2; CDR3 protein: CASTKGVPMAGELFF; CDR3 DNA: TGTGCCAGCACCAAAGGGGTACCAATGGCCGGGGAGCTGTTTTTT
V gene: TRBV6-6; D gene: -; clone size: few; J gene: TRBJ2-3; CDR3 protein: CASSVNRGDTQYF; CDR3 DNA: TGTGCCAGCAGTGTAAATCGAGGAGATACGCAGTATTTT
V gene: TRBV15; D gene: -; clone size: few; J gene: TRBJ2-1; CDR3 protein: CATSYSGTPGNEQFF; CDR3 DNA: TGTGCCACCAGCTACTCAGGGACCCCCGGGAATGAGCAGTTCTTC
V gene: TRBV7-6; D gene: TRBD2; clone size: -; J gene: TRBJ2-3; CDR3 protein: CASSRLPFRLAEVPDTQYF; CDR3 DNA: TGTGCCAGCAGCCGACTCCCCTTCAGACTAGCGGAGGTCCCAGATACGCAGTATTTT
V gene: TRBV20-1; D gene: -; clone size: few; J gene: TRBJ1-1; CDR3 protein: CSATTGPGGNTEAFF; CDR3 DNA: TGCAGTGCCACTACAGGGCCGGGGGGCAACACTGAAGCTTTCTTT
V gene: TRBV6-4; D gene: TRBD2; clone size: -; J gene: TRBJ2-3; CDR3 protein: CASSELAGEPDTQYF; CDR3 DNA: TGTGCCAGCAGTGAACTAGCGGGGGAGCCAGATACGCAGTATTTT
V gene: TRBV20-1; D gene: TRBD2; clone size: many; J gene: TRBJ2-3; CDR3 protein: CSARDTGRLATTDTQYF; CDR3 DNA: TGCAGTGCTAGAGATACCGGGAGGCTAGCGACCACAGATACGCAGTATTTT
V gene: TRBV12-3/TRBV12-4; D gene: -; clone size: few; J gene: TRBJ2-7; CDR3 protein: CASSPYRDQYEQYF; CDR3 DNA: TGTGCCAGCAGTCCTTACAGGGATCAATACGAGCAGTACTTC
V gene: TRBV9; D gene: TRBD2; clone size: once; J gene: TRBJ2-7; CDR3 protein: CASTQRLAGDLNEQYF; CDR3 DNA: TGTGCCAGCACGCAGAGACTAGCGGGAGACTTAAACGAGCAGTACTTC
V gene: TRBV5-5; D gene: TRBD1; clone size: few; J gene: TRBJ2-1; CDR3 protein: CASSLDRVSYNEQFF; CDR3 DNA: TGTGCCAGCAGCCTGGACAGGGTTTCCTACAATGAGCAGTTCTTC
V gene: TRBV29-1; D gene: -; clone size: few; J gene: TRBJ1-2; CDR3 protein: CSVMDSLSIYGYTF; CDR3 DNA: TGCAGCGTAATGGACAGCCTTTCGATCTATGGCTACACCTTC
V gene: TRBV4-1; D gene: TRBD2; clone size: many; J gene: TRBJ2-1; CDR3 protein: CASSHAGLAGVAEQFF; CDR3 DNA: TGCGCCAGCAGCCACGCCGGACTAGCGGGAGTGGCTGAGCAGTTCTTC
V gene: TRBV29-1; D gene: -; clone size: -; J gene: TRBJ1-1; CDR3 protein: CSVAMGFDTEAFF; CDR3 DNA: TGCAGCGTTGCCATGGGGTTTGACACTGAAGCTTTCTTT
V gene: TRBV12-3/TRBV12-4; D gene: -; clone size: -; J gene: TRBJ1-5; CDR3 protein: CASSLESMWGGSNQPQHF; CDR3 DNA: TGTGCCAGCAGTTTAGAGTCGATGTGGGGGGGTAGCAATCAGCCCCAGCATTTT
V gene: TRBV3-1; D gene: -; clone size: -; J gene: TRBJ2-1; CDR3 protein: CASSHLNEQFF; CDR3 DNA: TGTGCCAGCAGCCACTTAAATGAGCAGTTCTTC
V gene: TRBV27; D gene: -; clone size: once; J gene: TRBJ2-7; CDR3 protein: CASSSGAGYEQYF; CDR3 DNA: TGTGCCAGCAGTTCAGGGGCGGGCTACGAGCAGTACTTC
V gene: TRBV20-1; D gene: -; clone size: few; J gene: TRBJ2-5; CDR3 protein: CSAPALGAETQYF; CDR3 DNA: TGCAGTGCCCCCGCTTTGGGGGCTGAGACCCAGTACTTC
V gene: TRBV10-2; D gene: -; clone size: few; J gene: TRBJ1-2; CDR3 protein: CASSEDRFGYTF; CDR3 DNA: TGCGCCAGCAGTGAGGACAGGTTCGGCTACACCTTC
V gene: TRBV20-1; D gene: TRBD1; clone size: -; J gene: TRBJ1-2; CDR3 protein: CNARSLDRDSGYTF; CDR3 DNA: TGCAATGCTAGATCCCTCGACAGGGATTCCGGCTACACCTTC